This T cell receptor (beta chain) comes out of a study of regulatory T cells in long-lasting Graves disease. Time point noted: newly diagnosed GD, antithyroid drugs for less than 3 months. With RNA extracted from PBMCs as input, the TCR library was made. Whole-study results and caveats: Whereas 1,000 or so public clonotypes were shared by new patients, persistent patients shared more, at roughly 2,500. Gene preferences differed: TRBV28, TRBJ1-2, TRBJ2-5 in persistent cases.

There are many counts of this clonotype. Its specificity is not known. Researchers made TCR beta libraries by using iRepertoire HTBI primers and running Arm-PCR on CDR3 regions. TCRdb processed the multiplex PCR reads anew with MiXCR; each CDR3 protein has one entry. The sample has some 450,000 distinct CDR3 sequences; 16% are singletons. Germline V gene data show CDR1 as DFQATT and CDR2 as SNEGSKA (reference sequence). Trimming cost V 3 bases and J 6 bases; bases outside gene matches: 11. This CDR3 has 14 amino acids. The same sample was also studied in work on T cells in Graves' hyperthyroidism and ophthalmopathy. That paper adds: Clinical symptoms, serum thyroxine, TRAb, thyroid ultrasound and orbital computed tomography established diagnosis.

The chain carries TRBV20-1 and TRBJ2-7; TRBD2 aligns across 7 bases. The sequencing here drew on peripheral blood mononuclear cells (PBMCs), taken at new diagnosis, from a patient treated with antithyroid drugs. The clonotype comes from a woman aged 25 to 39 with Graves disease. This chain's CDR3 is CSASLPGGLSEQYF. CDR3 bases: TGCAGTGCTAGTCTACCGGGAGGTCTGAGCGAGCAGTACTTC.